This T cell receptor beta chain was found in a study of CXCR3-negative and CXCR3-positive naive CD8 T cells. Points from the study as a whole: Naive cells used TRBV-TRBJ genes in much the same way whether CXCR3-negative or CXCR3-positive; memory cells did not. CXCR3-negative naive cells had less hydrophobic TRB CDR3s than did CXCR3-positive naive cells.

With respect to this clonotype: Its specificity is not known.

Germline V CDR1 and CDR2: LGHNA, YNFKEQ. The CDR3 loop spans 15 amino acids. TRB cDNA was prepared as libraries by UMI-labeled 5' RACE. Following a re-call of the 5' RACE reads, TCRdb has one entry per CDR3 protein and lacks DNA. The sample table sets out roughly 130,000 distinct CDR3 sequences. Sequences were obtained from naive CXCR3+ CD8+ T cells from blood. The subset denotes: CD45RO-CCR7+CD27+CD95- naive CD8+ T cells expressing CXCR3 (TNR3+). This rearrangement joins TRBV4-2 to TRBJ2-5; without DNA, the TCRdb call of TRBD1 cannot be checked. This TCR came from a human donor in good health. Some clones in this sample may be carry-over from other donors' samples. CDR3 sequence reads: CASSQEDRAQETQYF.